A single sample is the source of the 4 T cell receptor beta chains below, sequenced in a study of T cell changes during pregnancy in multiple sclerosis. The protocol was immunoSEQ multiplex PCR, while the TCRdb copy is restricted to in-frame clones and leaves out a portion. The sample contains about 40,000 clones, roughly 90% of which appear only once. This sample comprised CD4+ T cells from peripheral blood mononuclear cells, obtained in the third trimester of pregnancy. These receptors were collected from a female donor with multiple sclerosis, enrolled in a pregnancy study.

The rearrangement links TRBV4-1 to TRBJ2-7, with D tentatively TRBD2 (6 bases). Per the germline V gene, CDR1 is MGHRA and CDR2 is YSYEKL. CDR3 length: 14 residues. The V end was cut by 1 base, the J end by 4 bases, with 11 bases between. CDR3 sequence reads: CASSQGFGGYEQYF. The CDR3 nucleotides read TGCGCCAGCAGCCAAGGATTCGGAGGGTACGAGCAGTACTTC.

The chain has TRBV5-4 and TRBJ1-1, with D tentatively TRBD1 (6 bases). Deletions cut 0 bases from V and 5 bases from J, with 11 bases between. CDR3 size: 14 residues. Germline V gene lookup returns CDR1 SGHNT and CDR2 YYREEE (reference sequence). Written as DNA, the CDR3 is TGTGCCAGCAGCTTGGACAGGGTGTGGACTGAAGCTTTCTTT. Protein sequence: CASSLDRVWTEAFF.

The chain combines TRBV5-1 with TRBJ1-2; TRBD1 matches at 8 bases. Trimming took 4 bases from V and 0 from J; bases not matched to a gene: 8. Germline CDR1 reads SGHRS; CDR2 reads YFSETQ. This CDR3 contains 16 residues. CDR3 loop: CASSLGQGWTNYGYTF. The CDR3 DNA follows: TGCGCCAGCAGCCTTGGACAGGGATGGACTAACTATGGCTACACCTTC.

The J gene is TRBJ2-7, the V gene TRBV4-3; tentative D call: TRBD1 (5 bases). V gave up 2 bases and J gave up 4 bases, with 9 bases separating them. The CDR3 runs to 13 residues. Germline values: CDR1 LGHNA, CDR2 YSLEER. Here the CDR3 DNA reads TGCGCCAGCAGCCAACGACAGTCTTACGAGCAGTACTTC. Protein sequence: CASSQRQSYEQYF.